The clone carrying this T cell receptor beta chain was seen at least ten times. This sample was taken from a study of T cells in Graves' hyperthyroidism and ophthalmopathy. Authors of the study amplified TCR beta CDR3 regions from RNA transcripts. The HTBI primer set drove a first-round RT-PCR of the TCR CDR3. TCRdb processed the multiplex PCR reads anew with MiXCR; each CDR3 protein has one entry. The table includes about 640,000 distinct CDR3 sequences, 13% to 15% detected once. The germline V gene has CDR1 MNHNS and CDR2 SASEGT. This CDR3 contains 16 residues. The junction had 10 bases not matched to a gene; V was cut back by 6 bases and J by 1 base.

The rearrangement uses TRBV6-1 and TRBJ2-5; 8 nucleotides match TRBD2. The specimen sequenced was blood. The TCR sequence derives from a woman aged 50 to 60 with Graves' ophthalmopathy. In DNA form, the CDR3 reads TGTGCCAGCAGACCCCAGCGGGAGTCCCCCCAAGAGACCCAGTACTTC. Its protein is CASRPQRESPQETQYF.